This T cell receptor beta chain is from a study of blood T cells in healthy people across ages (dated by TCRdb to 2015 to 2017). Regarding the complete study: In model experiments, template switching captured roughly one uniquely barcoded TCR beta cDNA molecule for every two T cells. Age-related changes in TCR beta repertoire diversity were measured in the study by deep sequencing normalized with unique cDNA molecular identifiers. The donors were divided into four age groups: young (average around 16 years), middle-aged (almost 40), aged (about 61) and long-lived (about 79). Donors of different ages were randomly distributed across sequencing lanes to avoid experimental bias. Using the same blood draw, the study looked at two additional independent replicas of 1 million unique cDNA reads for two donors, one aged 18 to 30 and the other aged 80 or older.

General findings and caveats noted by the study authors: Because donor CMV infection status was unknown, age-related changes in expanded clonotypes were potentially confounded. Observed TCR beta diversity per million T cells fell roughly linearly with age, and a significant reduction was already apparent by age about 36. Total diversity estimates from one million sequenced T cells were considered lower bounds and underestimates. Bulk unsorted PBMC profiling prevented conclusive comparison of naive and antigen-experienced compartments. The long-lived group showed more naive CD4+ T cells, fewer expanded clones and increased TCR diversity than the aged group, suggesting age selection. There was a strong correlation between observed TCR beta diversity and the percentage of naive T cells measured by flow cytometry.

Systemically healthy Caucasian individuals from Russia, about 38 in total and aged about 6 to 90 years, were included as donors. Each donor gave about 9.8 milliliters of peripheral blood, drawn into EDTA-treated Vacutainer tubes. Ficoll-Paque density-gradient centrifugation was used to isolate PBMCs, with at least 7 million obtained per sample. Trizol reagent was used to extract total RNA from PBMCs, with at least 5.5 micrograms per sample. For every donor, flow cytometry on a PBMC aliquot measured the percentage of naive CD45RAhigh/CD27high T cells. The library was made by 5' RACE. TCRdb names Illumina HiSeq 2500 as the instrument used. A second PCR of about 6 to 11 cycles was performed with a sample-barcoded 5' primer and a J-beta primer mix. A template-switch 5' adaptor carrying 12 random nucleotides introduced a unique molecular identifier onto each TCR beta cDNA molecule. Each sample yielded at least 3 million CDR3-containing paired-end reads. First-strand cDNA was synthesized from all RNA with the Mint cDNA synthesis kit, primed by a TRBC-specific oligonucleotide. Following uracil-DNA glycosylase treatment, all cDNA underwent a first 18-cycle PCR with the universal primers M1SS and BC2_uni_R. Processing in the source paper ran as follows. Normalization of each sample was performed by random selection of 1 million high-quality reads, each carrying a distinct molecular identifier. Reads with shared molecular identifiers were discarded instead of being binned into consensus sequences. MiTCR, with a Q25 quality threshold and the strictest error-elimination algorithm, was used for CDR3 identification, clonotype clustering and error correction. A nonparametric unseen species model using Euler transformation provided a lower-bound estimate of total TCR beta diversity. Clones were called with MiXCR by TCRdb after fastp trimmed the public reads at Q25, and only in-frame beta chains were retained. Each entry is one CDR3 protein sequence, shown with its most common DNA and genes. These V and J calls originate from TCRdb's pipeline instead of the authors' own analysis. Recorded for this sample are about 1.5 million distinct CDR3 sequences; 42% of them occurred a single time. The ten largest clones represent around 8% of the sample.

This clonotype occurred a few times. Its target antigen remains unknown. No base-level quality is on record; no much larger clone is a single base apart. The germline V gene gives CDR1 as SGDLS and CDR2 as YYNGEE. The germline V and J ends show losses of 0 bases and 6 bases respectively, and no gene match explains 12 bases of the junction. The CDR3, from cysteine to phenylalanine, totals 19 residues. The DNA shown is the 57-base CDR3, in frame from base 1. The rearranged segments are TRBV9 and TRBJ2-4, with 13 bases matching TRBD2. This sequence originates from a young woman in good health. The sample taken for sequencing was blood. For the CDR3, the sequence is CASSVGFRTSGSRGNIQYF. Here is the DNA: TGTGCCAGCAGCGTAGGTTTCCGGACTAGCGGGAGTCGGGGAAACATTCAGTACTTC.